The present T cell receptor (beta chain) was sequenced within a study of shared clonotypes between healthy human individuals. The genomic DNA of each subset was split evenly across several immunoSEQ plates. In the source study's methods: ImmunoSEQ supplied junction-only sequences lacking quality scores, so filtering was different. The repertoire was sequenced with immunoSEQ multiplex PCR; TCRdb's copy has only in-frame clones and lacks some. V and J calls and clone size are given by that table; D and trimming were obtained from the DNA. The data contain approximately 2,000,000 clones, less than 95% of them seen just once; the ten biggest clones take up around 0.35%. All donors were healthy HIV-negative adults lacking recent acute infections or vaccinations. About this clone itself: As yet, its antigen is unknown.

This CDR3 is built from 14 residues. Germline values: CDR1 MNHEY, CDR2 SMNVEV (reference sequence). Trimming shortened V by 4 bases and J by 0 bases, and 6 bases separated the two germline ends. Regarding the study as a whole: Generation probabilities were higher for clonotypes shared across all four sorted-subset donors than for unshared ones.

V is TRBV27 and J is TRBJ1-4; no firm D call. The receptor was isolated from a man aged 18 to 30 in good health. Some clones in this sample may be carry-over from other donors' samples. The specimen sequenced was naive CD4+ T cells from PBMCs. As for subset: CD45RA+ positively selected. Here the CDR3 reads CASSWAATNEKLFF. CDR3 nucleotides: TGTGCCAGCAGTTGGGCTGCAACTAATGAAAAACTGTTTTTT. Together with reference TRBV27 and TRBJ1-4, the CDR3 gives the full variable domain: EAQVTQNPRYLITVTGKKLTVTCSQNMNHEYMSWYRQDPGLGLRQIYYSMNVEVTDKGDVPEGYKVSRKEKRNFPLILESPSPNQTSLYFCASSWAATNEKLFFGSGTQLSVL.